One sample yielded the 26 T cell receptor beta chains listed below, sequenced in a study. Tregs were sorted as CD4+CD25+CD127-/low cells. TCRdb re-derived calls from the 5' RACE reads in MiXCR, one entry per CDR3 protein. The sample gives approximately 9,000 distinct CDR3 sequences, 34% of which show up once; about 6% is in the top ten. The source material was Tregs sorted from blood. The receptors here all came from a female donor with breast cancer.

The table lists this clonotype with a few counts. The chain combines TRBV20-1 with TRBJ2-1; possibly TRBD1 for D (6 bases). The germline CDR1 and CDR2 sequences are DFQATT and SNEGSKA (reference sequence). Deletions cut 3 bases from V and 4 bases from J, with 10 bases between. This CDR3 is built from 13 residues. CDR3 coding DNA: TGCAGTGCTAGTCCCGACAGGTACAATGAGCAGTTCTTC. Its translation: CSASPDRYNEQFF.

The genes are TRBV4-3 and TRBJ2-7; 9 bases line up with TRBD2. V was clipped by 4 bases and J by 4 bases; unmatched bases: 5. The CDR3 is 14 amino acids. CDR1 and CDR2 from the germline V gene are LGHNA and YSLEER. CDR3 in amino acids: CASSLGTSRYEQYF. DNA for the CDR3: TGCGCCAGCAGCCTCGGGACTAGCAGGTACGAGCAGTACTTC.

Regarding this clonotype: A read error may be the cause here, since a much bigger clone is one base away. The chain combines TRBV6-5 with TRBJ2-2; TRBD1 is a possible D gene (5 bases). Germline CDR1 is MNHEY and CDR2 is SVGAGI. The CDR3 is 11 amino acids. Trimming stripped 10 bases from V and 6 bases from J, with 9 bases between. As DNA, the CDR3 is TGTGCCATCAGGGTCGCCGGGGAGCTGTTTTTT. It translates to CAIRVAGELFF.

The table lists this clonotype with a few counts. J is TRBJ2-4 and V is TRBV4-3, with a possible D match to TRBD1 (6 bases). This CDR3 has 15 residues. V lost 1 base and J 5 bases, leaving 12 bases between the germline ends. Germline assignment: CDR1 LGHNA and CDR2 YSLEER. The CDR3 here is CASSQGWDTQNIQYF. The CDR3 DNA reads as TGCGCCAGCAGCCAAGGATGGGACACTCAAAACATTCAGTACTTC.

The J gene is TRBJ2-1, the V gene TRBV4-3; the match to TRBD1 covers 7 bases. The V gene's germline CDR1 is LGHNA and CDR2 YSLEER. J was trimmed by 2 bases and V by 1 base; bases with no gene match: 5. The CDR3 spans 16 residues. The CDR3: CASSQGRQGAYNEQFF. The CDR3, as DNA: TGCGCCAGCAGCCAAGGGCGGCAGGGGGCCTACAATGAGCAGTTCTTC.

This chain links TRBV4-2 with TRBJ2-2, with D possibly TRBD1 on 6 matching bases. In germline, CDR1 is LGHNA, CDR2 YNFKEQ. The CDR3 spans 15 residues. V lost 4 bases and J lost 0, with 9 bases in between. This chain's CDR3 is CASSRDTANTGELFF. The CDR3 nucleotides read TGTGCCAGCAGCCGGGACACTGCGAACACCGGGGAGCTGTTTTTT.

Comment on this clonotype: This may come from a read error, since a much larger clone is one base off. This sequence joins TRBV6-5 and TRBJ1-6, with 10 bases identical to TRBD1. Germline CDR1 reads MNHEY; CDR2 reads SVGAGI. The CDR3 loop spans 16 amino acids. The CDR3 protein is CASNYSTGGNNSPLHF. The CDR3 nucleotides are TGTGCCAGCAATTACTCGACAGGGGGCAATAATTCACCCCTCCACTTT.

Comment on this clonotype: A much bigger clone sits one base away, suggesting this may be a read error. CDR3 coding DNA: TGCAGTGCCAAACCGTGGACAGGGGAATCCTACGAGCAGTACTTC. This gives the protein CSAKPWTGESYEQYF. The J gene is TRBJ2-7, the V gene TRBV20-1; 9 bases are a match to TRBD1. The CDR3 consists of 15 residues. Germline values: CDR1 DFQATT, CDR2 SNEGSKA (reference sequence). V lost 6 bases, J lost 1 base, and 10 bases stayed unmatched.

The chain combines TRBV6-1 with TRBJ2-7; D is uncertain. Deletions cut 4 bases from V and 4 bases from J, with 11 bases between. The CDR3 loop spans 13 amino acids. Germline CDR1 and CDR2: MNHNS and SASEGT. CDR3 DNA sequence: TGTGCCAGCAGTGCGTCTGGCAGGTACGAGCAGTACGTC. This gives the protein CASSASGRYEQYV.

The gene calls are TRBV6-6 and TRBJ2-1; 13 bases map to TRBD2. Trimming cost V 1 base and J 8 bases; bases outside gene matches: 8. Germline lookup yields CDR1 MNHNY and CDR2 SVGAGI (reference sequence). CDR3 length equals 17 residues. The CDR3 bases are TGTGCCAGCAGTTACTGGACTAGCGGGAGTAGGAGCTATGAGCAGTTCTTC. Translated: CASSYWTSGSRSYEQFF.

A few counts support this clonotype. The genes are TRBV27 and TRBJ2-4; D might be TRBD1 (5 bases). V lost 7 bases, J lost 0 bases, and 16 bases lay in between. This CDR3 has 16 amino acids. Germline assignment: CDR1 MNHEY and CDR2 SMNVEV (reference sequence). The CDR3 region has the DNA TGTGCCAGCATGGGGCGACCACCGACAGCCAAAAACATTCAGTACTTC. Encoded protein: CASMGRPPTAKNIQYF.

This clonotype was seen only a few times. The J gene is TRBJ2-1, the V gene TRBV11-2; perhaps TRBD2 as D (5 bases). Germline V gene data show CDR1 as SGHAT and CDR2 as FQNNGV. The CDR3 loop spans 14 amino acids. Trimming left V 1 base short and J 7 bases short, with 11 bases between. The CDR3 reads CASSLGVLENEQFF. The CDR3 DNA reads as TGTGCCAGCAGCTTAGGGGTACTAGAAAATGAGCAGTTCTTC.

This clonotype was seen a few times. This sequence joins TRBV25-1 and TRBJ2-3; D unresolved. V was clipped by 2 bases and J by 4 bases, with 7 bases between them. The CDR3 is made up of 13 amino acids. The germline V gene has CDR1 MGHDK and CDR2 SYGVNS. The CDR3 protein is CASSESYSDTQYF. The CDR3 DNA reads TGTGCCAGCAGTGAAAGCTACTCAGATACGCAGTATTTT.

By share of the sample, this clonotype is medium-sized. This chain joins TRBV27 and TRBJ2-7; possibly TRBD1 for D (5 bases). The CDR3 is made up of 15 amino acids. Trimming took off 5 bases at V and 5 bases at J, with 19 bases between the two ends. Looked up from germline, CDR1 is MNHEY and CDR2 is SMNVEV (reference sequence). The chain's CDR3 is CASSPWGQSSHEQYF. The CDR3 DNA follows: TGTGCCAGCAGTCCGTGGGGCCAATCCTCTCACGAGCAGTACTTC.

In its sample, this clonotype is medium-sized. This rearrangement joins TRBV4-3 to TRBJ2-2; D not resolved. Trimming took off 1 base at V and 7 bases at J, with 13 bases between the two ends. The germline CDR1 and CDR2 sequences are LGHNA and YSLEER. The CDR3 contains 15 residues. In DNA, the CDR3 is TGCGCCAGCAGCCAAGGGTCAATTCGAGGCGGGGAGCTGTTTTTT. Translation gives CASSQGSIRGGELFF.

As for this clonotype: The CDR3 end shows no conserved phenylalanine or tryptophan, and so a read error is likely. CDR3 in DNA: TGTGCCAGCAGCTACGGACTAGCGGGAGATACGCAGTATCTT. Encoded protein: CASSYGLAGDTQYL. V gene TRBV7-2 combines with J gene TRBJ1-1; the match to TRBD2 covers 11 bases. Judging by the DNA end, TRBJ2-3 fits better; the J call may be wrong. Germline lookup yields CDR1 SGHTA and CDR2 FQGNSA. The CDR3 is 14 residues long.

This clonotype has a handful of counts. At one of its ends the junction is not consistent with the germline gene, which may arise from a read error. The chain uses TRBV7-2 and TRBJ1-3; no clear D gene. CDR3 length: 16 residues. The germline V gene has CDR1 SGHTA and CDR2 FQGNSA. The CDR3: CASSLLQRPSGNAIYF. CDR3 DNA: TGTGCCAGCAGCTTATTACAGAGACCCTCTGGAAACGCCATATATTTT.

The V gene is TRBV20-1, the J gene TRBJ1-5; D gene ambiguous. Germline CDR1 DFQATT, CDR2 SNEGSKA (reference sequence). The length of the CDR3 is 13 residues. Trimming cost V 6 bases and J 12 bases, with 21 bases left between them. The CDR3, as DNA: TGCAGTGCCCAGAGGACTACTCTTTGGCGCCAGCATTTT. This codes for CSAQRTTLWRQHF.

This clonotype came up a few times. This chain connects TRBV29-1 to TRBJ2-7, with D hard to call. The CDR3 covers 10 residues. Germline V lookup: CDR1 SQVTM, CDR2 ANQGSEA. V gave up 3 bases and J gave up 3 bases, with 3 bases separating them. CDR3 protein: CSVEGYEQYV. The CDR3, as DNA: TGCAGCGTTGAGGGCTACGAGCAGTACGTC.

Comments on this clonotype: A read error is possible here, since a much larger clone lies one base away. The chain carries TRBV20-1 and TRBJ1-5; D is ambiguous. In germline, CDR1 is DFQATT, CDR2 SNEGSKA (reference sequence). V was trimmed by 1 base and J by 3 bases, leaving 13 bases between them. The CDR3 is 15 residues long. The CDR3 bases are TGCAGTGCTAGAGTTCGCGGAGGAAACAATCAGCCCCAGCATTTT. Amino acids: CSARVRGGNNQPQHF.

This clonotype is classed as medium-sized. The rearrangement joins TRBV20-1 to TRBJ2-7; 14 bases are a match to TRBD2. The CDR3 is made up of 14 amino acids. In germline, CDR1 is DFQATT, CDR2 SNEGSKA (reference sequence). After removal of 6 bases from V and 6 bases from J, the junction contained 7 bases not matched to a gene. The CDR3 DNA is TGCAGTGCGGGGCGGGGGACTAGCGGGAGCGAGCAGTACTTC. Its protein is CSAGRGTSGSEQYF.

In regard to this clonotype: Compared with germline, one end of the junction differs, possibly owing to a read error. CDR3 protein: CASSLVGRGRLYGYAF. Here the CDR3 DNA reads TGTGCCAGCAGCTTAGTAGGGAGGGGAAGGCTTTATGGCTACGCCTTC. The genes are TRBV7-2 and TRBJ1-2; tentatively, D is TRBD1 (5 bases). Germline CDR1 reads SGHTA; CDR2 reads FQGNSA. This CDR3 is built from 16 residues.

This chain joins TRBV27 and TRBJ2-5; D perhaps matches TRBD1 (6 bases). Between the trimmed V and J ends, which lost 3 bases and 1 base, there was a span of 9 bases. This CDR3 contains 14 residues. Germline CDR1 is MNHEY and CDR2 is SMNVEV (reference sequence). CDR3 coding DNA: TGTGCCAGCAGTTTTCTGGGGGCCCAAGAGACCCAGTACTTC. It translates to CASSFLGAQETQYF.

This clonotype was found a few times. The chain recombines TRBV20-1 with TRBJ2-1; 9 bases are shared with TRBD2. The ends lost 4 bases at V and 6 bases at J; junction bases unmatched: 4. This CDR3 contains 13 residues. CDR1 and CDR2 (germline): DFQATT, SNEGSKA (reference sequence). The CDR3 region has the DNA TGCAGTGCTAATCAGCGGGAGGTCAATGAGCAGTTCTTC. Amino acids: CSANQREVNEQFF.

This rearrangement joins TRBV4-3 to TRBJ1-1; D not resolved. From germline, CDR1 is LGHNA and CDR2 YSLEER. V was clipped by 1 base and J by 4 bases, with 10 bases between them. This CDR3 is built from 14 residues. This CDR3 is CASSQVLGSTEAFF. CDR3 DNA sequence: TGCGCCAGCAGCCAAGTCCTGGGGAGCACTGAAGCTTTCTTT.

This clonotype has a handful of counts. V usage is TRBV23-1 and J usage is TRBJ2-3; either TRBD1 or TRBD2 may fit D (6 bases each). TRBV23-1 belongs to the ORF category, with a function that is uncertain. The CDR3 loop spans 22 amino acids. V dropped 0 bases and J dropped 5 bases, with 33 bases sitting between them. CDR3 amino acids: CASSQSFSLPEGQMGDLDTQYF. The CDR3 nucleotides read TGCGCCAGCAGTCAATCTTTCTCCCTCCCTGAAGGACAGATGGGGGACTTAGATACGCAGTATTTT.